This T cell receptor beta chain was captured by sequencing in a study of molecular identifiers for immune sequencing clone quantification. Findings and caveats of the study: Beyond 20 RNA copies, clones held over 99% of effector molecules, compared with under 1% in naive cells. Clone sizes could be underestimated for highly expanded clones when identical TCR molecules share a barcode.

This clonotype was observed a few times. Its antigen is unidentified. The length of the CDR3 is 18 residues. The V segment lost 3 bases and the J segment 2 bases; nucleotides outside the gene matches: 11. The V gene's germline CDR1 is SGHTA and CDR2 FQGTGA. Via MiXCR, TCRdb re-called the PCR reads, giving one row per CDR3 protein. Found here are some 100,000 distinct CDR3 sequences, roughly 34% of them singletons; the top ten hold 4% to 5%. The sequencing input was naive CD8+ T cells from blood, with Jurkat cell RNA spiked in. Indicated subset: FACS-sorted CD8+CD4-CCR7+CD45RA+ naive T cells. This chain links TRBV7-3 with TRBJ2-1; 9 nucleotides line up with TRBD2. The TCR comes from a human donor in good health. Some libraries in this study had Jurkat cell RNA spiked in. The chain's CDR3 is CASSLTIWASGTYNEQFF. The CDR3 coding sequence is TGTGCCAGCAGCTTGACTATTTGGGCTAGCGGGACCTACAATGAGCAGTTCTTC.